The 32 T cell receptor beta chains below were found in one sample sequenced in a study of T cell responses to AZD1222 COVID-19 vaccine. The protocol was immunoSEQ multiplex PCR, while the TCRdb copy is restricted to in-frame clones and leaves out a portion. Found here are around 150,000 clones, 91% of them singletons; the top ten hold roughly 4.6%. This specimen was peripheral blood, taken on day 0 of AZD1222 vaccination. The receptor set was obtained from an adult in good health.

This clone was seen only a few times. The V call is TRBV6-1, the J call TRBJ2-2; D possibly corresponds to TRBD1 (6 bases). Between the trimmed V and J ends, which lost 3 bases and 9 bases, there was a span of 8 bases. This CDR3 region has 12 residues. Germline V gives CDR1 MNHNS, CDR2 SASEGT. The CDR3 DNA follows: TGTGCCAGCAGTGACAGGGGATGGGAGCTGTTTTTT. It translates to CASSDRGWELFF.

The V call is TRBV9, the J call TRBJ2-2; 7 nucleotides agree with TRBD1. V trimming: 4 bases; J trimming: 1 base; junction bases outside the gene matches: 1. The CDR3 length is 14 residues. Germline V gene sequence: CDR1 SGDLS, CDR2 YYNGEE. The CDR3 reads CASSPGGNTGELFF. The CDR3 nucleotides read TGTGCCAGCAGCCCAGGGGGGAACACCGGGGAGCTGTTTTTT.

The chain links TRBV6-5 to TRBJ2-7, with 14 bases aligning to TRBD2. The length of the CDR3 is 15 residues. V shed 6 bases, J shed 6 bases, and the junction held 7 bases outside the gene matches. The germline CDR1 and CDR2 sequences are MNHEY and SVGAGI. The CDR3 reads CASRAGTSGRLEQYF. In DNA form, the CDR3 reads TGTGCCAGCAGGGCAGGGACTAGCGGGAGACTCGAGCAGTACTTC.

The rearrangement joins TRBV29-1 to TRBJ1-1; D unresolved. Germline loops: CDR1 SQVTM, CDR2 ANQGSEA. V was trimmed by 6 bases and J by 1 base, leaving 21 bases between them. The CDR3 has 16 amino acids. CDR3 loop: CSVALRFAPANTEAFF. The DNA for the CDR3 is TGCAGCGTCGCCCTGCGTTTCGCGCCGGCGAACACTGAAGCTTTCTTT.

The gene calls are TRBV21-1 and TRBJ2-7. TRBV21-1 is a pseudogene segment. There are 11 residues in the CDR3. DNA for the CDR3: TGTGCCAGCATGGGGGGCTCCGAGCAGTACTTC. Its translation: CASMGGSEQYF.

The chain joins TRBV18 to TRBJ1-1; tentatively, D is TRBD1 (6 bases). The CDR3 contains 15 residues. Germline V gene data show CDR1 as KGHSH and CDR2 as LQKENI. V dropped 2 bases and J dropped 2 bases, with 12 bases sitting between them. In DNA, the CDR3 is TGTGCCAGCTCACCAACGACAGGATCTAACACTGAAGCTTTCTTT. Translated: CASSPTTGSNTEAFF.

The gene calls are TRBV19 and TRBJ1-2; D unclear. CDR3 length: 13 amino acids. Per germline, CDR1 LNHDA and CDR2 SQIVND (reference sequence). V dropped 1 base and J dropped 6 bases, with 9 bases sitting between them. The CDR3 sequence is CASSIVERDGYTF. The DNA for the CDR3 is TGTGCCAGTAGTATAGTGGAGAGAGATGGCTACACCTTC.

This chain uses TRBV7-8 with TRBJ2-3, with 8 bases identical to TRBD2. CDR1 and CDR2 (germline): SGHVS, FQNEAQ. J gave up 3 bases and V 7 bases, and 12 bases lay outside the gene matches. The CDR3 consists of 16 residues. The CDR3 protein is CASIAGGRRGTDTQYF. Written as DNA, the CDR3 is TGTGCCAGCATTGCGGGCGGGAGGAGGGGAACAGATACGCAGTATTTT.

The gene calls are TRBV6-6 and TRBJ2-5, with D possibly being TRBD1 or TRBD2 (7 bases each). Germline CDR1 MNHNY, CDR2 SVGAGI (reference sequence). V lost 2 bases to trimming and J lost 5 bases, with 15 bases between them. The length of the CDR3 is 15 residues. CDR3 sequence reads: CASSYPVGGGETQYF. The CDR3 DNA sequence: TGTGCCAGCAGTTACCCTGTGGGAGGGGGCGAGACCCAGTACTTC.

CDR3 coding DNA: TGTGCCAGCAGTTACGCCGGGACAGGGCCGAATTCACCCCTCCACTTT. Translated: CASSYAGTGPNSPLHF. The chain employs TRBV6-2 or TRBV6-3 and TRBJ1-6, with 9 bases aligning to TRBD1. The CDR3 has 16 amino acids. V gave up 2 bases and J gave up 7 bases; unmatched junction bases: 6. Germline V lookup: CDR1 MNHEY, CDR2 SVGEGT.

The V gene is TRBV5-4, the J gene TRBJ2-3; either TRBD1 or TRBD2 may supply D (6 bases each). Trimming pared 2 bases from V and 2 bases from J, leaving 12 bases between. The CDR3 loop spans 15 amino acids. Germline V gene data show CDR1 as SGHNT and CDR2 as YYREEE (reference sequence). CDR3 in DNA: TGTGCCAGCAGCTTTAACAGGGACTTCACAGATACGCAGTATTTT. Translation gives CASSFNRDFTDTQYF.

This clone has just a few counts. Here the CDR3 DNA reads TGTGCCAGCAGGTCAAACTTAGCACCCCAGCATTTT. Translating gives CASRSNLAPQHF. J is TRBJ1-5 and V is TRBV28; no clear D. V was shortened by 6 bases and J by 10 bases, with 13 bases between the two germline ends. Germline assignment: CDR1 MDHEN and CDR2 SYDVKM. The CDR3 length is 12 residues.

The rearrangement uses TRBV5-4 and TRBJ1-1; D call uncertain. The V and J ends lost 0 bases and 0 bases respectively, with 9 bases between them. The CDR3 consists of 15 residues. CDR1 is SGHNT, CDR2 YYREEE, per germline (reference sequence). The CDR3 DNA reads TGTGCCAGCAGCTTGGCTGCAGCCATGAACACTGAAGCTTTCTTT. Encoded protein: CASSLAAAMNTEAFF.

This clone showed up just a few times. The V gene is TRBV18, the J gene TRBJ2-2; D remains ambiguous. Germline CDR1 reads KGHSH; CDR2 reads LQKENI. The CDR3 length is 17 residues. Trimming took 1 base from V and 3 from J, leaving 15 bases between them. The CDR3 DNA reads TGTGCCAGCTCACCACGAGGCGGATCAAGGGACACCGGGGAGCTGTTTTTT. The encoded protein is CASSPRGGSRDTGELFF.

With regard to this clone: Being one base from a much bigger clone, this may be a read error. The rearrangement uses TRBV7-9 and TRBJ2-7, with a tentative D call TRBD1 (5 bases). The V end was cut by 2 bases, the J end by 6 bases, with 8 bases between. This CDR3 spans 12 amino acids. Looked up from germline, CDR1 is SEHNR and CDR2 is FQNEAQ (reference sequence). The CDR3: CASSLLGVEQYF. CDR3 nucleotides: TGTGCCAGCAGCTTATTAGGGGTCGAGCAGTACTTC.

The chain combines TRBV7-3 with TRBJ2-1, with TRBD1 matching 8 bases. Per the germline V gene, CDR1 is SGHTA and CDR2 is FQGTGA. This CDR3 has 13 amino acids. V was clipped by 5 bases and J by 9 bases; unmatched bases: 6. CDR3 nucleotide sequence: TGTGCCAGCAGCCAGGGACAGGTGACTGAGCAGTTCTTC. Protein sequence: CASSQGQVTEQFF.

The chain couples TRBV28 to TRBJ1-2; unclear D gene. Deletions cut 8 bases from V and 0 bases from J, with 1 base between. The CDR3 loop spans 10 amino acids. The germline CDR1 and CDR2 sequences are MDHEN and SYDVKM. The CDR3, as DNA: TGTGCCAGCGCTAACTATGGCTACACCTTC. Its protein is CASANYGYTF.

The chain employs TRBV7-3 and TRBJ2-5; the D gene is possibly TRBD2 (5 bases). V was clipped by 2 bases and J by 0 bases, with 7 bases between them. The CDR3 has 14 residues. Per the germline V gene, CDR1 is SGHTA and CDR2 is FQGTGA. CDR3 residues: CASSLFGDQETQYF. CDR3 coding DNA: TGTGCCAGCAGCTTATTCGGGGACCAAGAGACCCAGTACTTC.

This chain uses TRBV6-1 with TRBJ1-4; D is perhaps TRBD1 (5 bases). Germline V gene lookup returns CDR1 MNHNS and CDR2 SASEGT. The CDR3 spans 16 residues. The ends were cut back, 1 base at V and 0 bases at J, with 9 bases in the middle. Here the CDR3 DNA reads TGTGCCAGCAGTGAAGTCGGGGGATCAACTAATGAAAAACTGTTTTTT. This gives the protein CASSEVGGSTNEKLFF.

V usage is TRBV5-1 and J usage is TRBJ2-1; 11 bases are shared with TRBD2. The CDR3 contains 15 residues. Germline V lookup: CDR1 SGHRS, CDR2 YFSETQ. V trimming: 1 base; J trimming: 6 bases; junction bases outside the gene matches: 3. CDR3 region: CASSLTLAGANEQFF. The DNA for the CDR3 is TGCGCCAGCAGCTTGACACTAGCGGGAGCCAATGAGCAGTTCTTC.

Only one count was recorded for this clone. This chain links TRBV6-5 with TRBJ2-5; possibly TRBD1 for D (5 bases). There are 13 residues in the CDR3. Per germline, CDR1 MNHEY and CDR2 SVGAGI. With 4 bases removed from V and 5 bases from J, the gap between germline ends came to 11 bases. DNA for the CDR3: TGTGCCAGCAGTTTCGCAGGGTGGGAGACCCAGTACTTC. It is translated as CASSFAGWETQYF.

This sequence joins TRBV6-4 and TRBJ2-2; no clear D. The CDR3 runs to 16 residues. Germline loops: CDR1 MRHNA, CDR2 SNTAGT. Trimming took 2 bases from V and 0 from J, leaving 10 bases between them. The CDR3 spells CASSDNGQSNTGELFF. The CDR3 region has the DNA TGTGCCAGCAGTGACAATGGGCAGTCGAACACCGGGGAGCTGTTTTTT.

Details on this clone: Different DNA sequences within this sample yield the same CDR3. V gene TRBV5-6 combines with J gene TRBJ2-7, with no clear D. Trimming cost V 0 bases and J 0 bases, with 4 bases left between them. The V gene's germline CDR1 is SGHDT and CDR2 YYEEEE. This CDR3 contains 13 residues. CDR3 nucleotide sequence: TGTGCCAGCAGCTTGGGCAGCTCCTACGAGCAGTACTTC. Its protein product is CASSLGSSYEQYF.

The V and J genes are TRBV24-1 and TRBJ2-2, with TRBD1 as a possible D gene (6 bases). The germline gives CDR1 KGHDR, CDR2 SFDVKD. V dropped 3 bases and J dropped 6 bases, with 16 bases sitting between them. CDR3 size: 16 residues. DNA for the CDR3: TGTGCCACCAGTGATCCCCGTCAAAACAGGGCCGGGGAGCTGTTTTTT. Translated, it gives CATSDPRQNRAGELFF.

The chain has TRBV6-5 and TRBJ1-2; 8 bases map to TRBD1. The CDR3 has 13 residues. The trim removed 6 bases at V and 4 bases at J, leaving 4 bases unmatched. Looked up from germline, CDR1 is MNHEY and CDR2 is SVGAGI. The chain's CDR3 is CASSPGQVYGYTF. In DNA form, the CDR3 reads TGTGCCAGCAGCCCGGGACAGGTCTATGGCTACACCTTC.

The chain combines TRBV4-1 with TRBJ1-6, with 7 bases aligning to TRBD1. V was pared by 1 base and J by 7 bases, with 7 bases of the junction left unmatched. CDR1 and CDR2 (germline): MGHRA, YSYEKL. CDR3 length: 16 residues. The CDR3 reads CASSQVRGGENSPLHF. DNA for the CDR3: TGCGCCAGCAGCCAAGTCAGGGGGGGCGAGAATTCACCCCTCCACTTT.

The chain uses TRBV28 and TRBJ2-7; possible D gene TRBD1, 7 bases. Germline CDR1 and CDR2: MDHEN and SYDVKM. The CDR3 is 15 residues long. Deletions cut 6 bases from V and 3 bases from J, with 18 bases between. The CDR3 sequence is CASSYRGGPRYEQYF. The CDR3 DNA is TGTGCCAGCAGCTACAGGGGAGGCCCACGCTACGAGCAGTACTTC. The full variable domain, with the rest looked up from reference TRBV28 and TRBJ2-7, is DVKVTQSSRYLVKRTGEKVFLECVQDMDHENMFWYRQDPGLGLRLIYFSYDVKMKEKGDIPEGYSVSREKKERFSLILESASTNQTSMYLCASSYRGGPRYEQYFGPGTRLTVT.

As DNA, the CDR3 is TGTGCCAGCAGCCACCATGGGACTAGCGGACCGAATGAGCAGTTCTTC. Its protein product is CASSHHGTSGPNEQFF. V gene TRBV4-2 combines with J gene TRBJ2-1; 11 bases align to TRBD2. J was trimmed by 7 bases and V by 3 bases; bases with no gene match: 8. The CDR3 has 16 residues. CDR1 LGHNA and CDR2 YNFKEQ come from the germline V gene.

This clone appeared once. This rearrangement joins TRBV28 to TRBJ1-1; 8 bases align to TRBD1. The J segment lost 5 bases and the V segment lost 6 bases, leaving 8 bases of the junction unmatched. Germline V gene data show CDR1 as MDHEN and CDR2 as SYDVKM. The CDR3 has 14 amino acids. The CDR3, as DNA: TGTGCCAGCAGCCCAGTACAGGGGGGAACTGAAGCTTTCTTT. As protein: CASSPVQGGTEAFF. The entire variable domain, with the rest obtained from reference TRBV28 and TRBJ1-1, is as follows: DVKVTQSSRYLVKRTGEKVFLECVQDMDHENMFWYRQDPGLGLRLIYFSYDVKMKEKGDIPEGYSVSREKKERFSLILESASTNQTSMYLCASSPVQGGTEAFFGQGTRLTVV.

The chain employs TRBV7-9 and TRBJ1-1, with D tentatively TRBD1 (5 bases). The CDR3 has 14 residues. Germline-derived CDR1 and CDR2 are SEHNR and FQNEAQ (reference sequence). V lost 5 bases and J lost 3, with 13 bases in between. The CDR3 DNA is TGTGCCAGCAGCCTAACCGGGGGTGACACTGAAGCTTTCTTT. This encodes CASSLTGGDTEAFF.

The rearrangement uses TRBV18 and TRBJ1-2; possibly TRBD1 for D (5 bases). The V end lost 2 bases, the J end lost 8 bases, and 24 bases lay between the germline ends. In germline, CDR1 is KGHSH, CDR2 LQKENI. The CDR3 spans 17 residues. The CDR3 sequence: CASSPSAVGAPRGGYTF. Written as DNA, the CDR3 is TGTGCCAGCTCACCAAGCGCGGTTGGGGCGCCCAGAGGGGGCTACACCTTC.

The chain joins TRBV25-1 to TRBJ2-1; D is perhaps TRBD1 or TRBD2 (7 bases each). This CDR3 has 13 amino acids. V was shortened by 3 bases and J by 13 bases, with 16 bases between the two germline ends. Germline values: CDR1 MGHDK, CDR2 SYGVNS. CDR3 amino acids: CASSDNSRGGQFF. The CDR3 nucleotides read TGTGCCAGCAGTGACAATTCCAGGGGGGGCCAGTTCTTC.